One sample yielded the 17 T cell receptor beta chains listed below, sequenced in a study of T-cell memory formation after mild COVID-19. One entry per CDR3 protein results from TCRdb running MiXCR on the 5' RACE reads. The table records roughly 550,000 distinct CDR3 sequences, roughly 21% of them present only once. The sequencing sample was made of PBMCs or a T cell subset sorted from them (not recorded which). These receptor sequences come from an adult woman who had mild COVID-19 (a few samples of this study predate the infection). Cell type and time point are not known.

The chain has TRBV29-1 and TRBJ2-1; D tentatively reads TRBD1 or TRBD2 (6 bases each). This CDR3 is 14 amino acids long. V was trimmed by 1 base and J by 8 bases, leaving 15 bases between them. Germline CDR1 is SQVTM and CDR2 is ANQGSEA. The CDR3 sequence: CSVEGQGRIDEQFF. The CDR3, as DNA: TGCAGCGTTGAAGGCCAGGGGAGGATCGATGAGCAGTTCTTC.

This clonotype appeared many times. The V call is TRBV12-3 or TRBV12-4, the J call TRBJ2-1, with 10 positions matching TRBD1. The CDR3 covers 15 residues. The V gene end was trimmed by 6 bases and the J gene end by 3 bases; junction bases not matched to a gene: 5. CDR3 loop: CASRPGQGYYNEQFF. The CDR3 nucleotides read TGTGCCAGCAGGCCGGGACAGGGGTACTACAATGAGCAGTTCTTC.

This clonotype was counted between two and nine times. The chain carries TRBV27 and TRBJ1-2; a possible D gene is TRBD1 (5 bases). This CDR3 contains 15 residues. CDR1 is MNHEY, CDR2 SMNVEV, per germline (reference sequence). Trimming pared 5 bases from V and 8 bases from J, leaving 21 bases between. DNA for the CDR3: TGTGCCAGCAGTCCGACGGCGGGGGGAAGGAACGGCTACACCTTC. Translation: CASSPTAGGRNGYTF.

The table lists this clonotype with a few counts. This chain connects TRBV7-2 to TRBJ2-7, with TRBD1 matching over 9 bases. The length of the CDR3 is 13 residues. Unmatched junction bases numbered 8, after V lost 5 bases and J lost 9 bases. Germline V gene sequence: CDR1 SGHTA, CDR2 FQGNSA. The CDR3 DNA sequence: TGTGCCAGCAGCCGAATCGGACAGGGGCTGCAGTACTTC. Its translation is CASSRIGQGLQYF. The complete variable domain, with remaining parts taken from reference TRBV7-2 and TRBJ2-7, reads GAGVSQSPSNKVTEKGKDVELRCDPISGHTALYWYRQSLGQGLEFLIYFQGNSAPDKSGLPSDRFSAERTGGSVSTLTIQRTQQEDSAVYLCASSRIGQGLQYFGPGTRLTVT.

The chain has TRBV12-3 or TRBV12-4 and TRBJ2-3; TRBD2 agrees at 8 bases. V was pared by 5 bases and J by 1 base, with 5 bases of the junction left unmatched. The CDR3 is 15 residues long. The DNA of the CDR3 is TGTGCCAGCAGTAGAACGACTAGCGGCACAGATACGCAGTATTTT. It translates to CASSRTTSGTDTQYF.

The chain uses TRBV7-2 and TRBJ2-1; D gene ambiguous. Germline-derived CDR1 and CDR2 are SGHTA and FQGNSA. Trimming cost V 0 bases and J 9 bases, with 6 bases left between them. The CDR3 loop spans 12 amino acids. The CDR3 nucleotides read TGTGCCAGCAGCTTAGCGCAGACTGAGCAGTTCTTC. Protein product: CASSLAQTEQFF.

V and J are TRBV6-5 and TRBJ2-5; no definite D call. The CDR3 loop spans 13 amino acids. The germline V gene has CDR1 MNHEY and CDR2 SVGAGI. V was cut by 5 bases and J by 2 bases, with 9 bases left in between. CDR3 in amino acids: CASSETLQETQYF. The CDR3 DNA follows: TGTGCCAGCAGTGAGACACTACAAGAGACCCAGTACTTC.

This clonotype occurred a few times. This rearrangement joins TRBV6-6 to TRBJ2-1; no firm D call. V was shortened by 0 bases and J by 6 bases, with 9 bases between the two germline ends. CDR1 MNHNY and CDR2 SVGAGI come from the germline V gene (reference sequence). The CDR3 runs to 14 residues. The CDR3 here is CASSYSPSSNEQFF. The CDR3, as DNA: TGTGCCAGCAGTTACTCTCCTAGTTCCAATGAGCAGTTCTTC.

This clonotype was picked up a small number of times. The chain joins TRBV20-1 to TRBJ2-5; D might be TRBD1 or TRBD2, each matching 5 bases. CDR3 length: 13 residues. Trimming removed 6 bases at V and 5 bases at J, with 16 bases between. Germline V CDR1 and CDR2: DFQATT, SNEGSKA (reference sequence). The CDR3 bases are TGCAGTGCGACCCGGGACCCACGGGAGACCCAGTACTTC. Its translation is CSATRDPRETQYF.

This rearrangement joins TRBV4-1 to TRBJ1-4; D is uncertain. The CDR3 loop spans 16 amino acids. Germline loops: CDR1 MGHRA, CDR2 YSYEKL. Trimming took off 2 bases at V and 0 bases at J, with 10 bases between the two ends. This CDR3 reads CASSQLLVATNEKLFF. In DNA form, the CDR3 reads TGCGCCAGCAGCCAACTCTTGGTGGCAACTAATGAAAAACTGTTTTTT.

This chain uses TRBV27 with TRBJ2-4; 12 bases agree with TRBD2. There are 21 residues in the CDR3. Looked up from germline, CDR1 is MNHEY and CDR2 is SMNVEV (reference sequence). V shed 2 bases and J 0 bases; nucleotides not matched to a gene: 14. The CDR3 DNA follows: TGTGCCAGCAGTTTAAATTTTCGGACTAGCGGGGCGCGACTAGCCAAAAACATTCAGTACTTC. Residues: CASSLNFRTSGARLAKNIQYF.

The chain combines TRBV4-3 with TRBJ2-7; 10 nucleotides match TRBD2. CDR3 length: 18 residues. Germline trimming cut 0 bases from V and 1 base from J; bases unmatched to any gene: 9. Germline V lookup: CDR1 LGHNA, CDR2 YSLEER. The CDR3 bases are TGCGCCAGCAGCCAAGAGTGGACTAGCGGATCACCATCCTACGAGCAGTACTTC. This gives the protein CASSQEWTSGSPSYEQYF.

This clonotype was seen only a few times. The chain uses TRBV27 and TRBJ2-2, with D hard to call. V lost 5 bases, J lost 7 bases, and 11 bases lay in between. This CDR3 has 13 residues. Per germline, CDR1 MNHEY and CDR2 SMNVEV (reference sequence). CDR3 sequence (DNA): TGTGCCAGCAGTCAGTTCAGTTACGGGGAGCTGTTTTTT. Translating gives CASSQFSYGELFF.

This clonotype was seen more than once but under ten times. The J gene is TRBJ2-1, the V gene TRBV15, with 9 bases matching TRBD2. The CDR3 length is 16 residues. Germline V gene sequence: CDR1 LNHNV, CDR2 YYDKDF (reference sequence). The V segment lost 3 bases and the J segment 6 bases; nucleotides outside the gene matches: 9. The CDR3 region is CATSRGSGSSLNEQFF. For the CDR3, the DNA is TGTGCCACCAGCAGGGGTAGCGGGAGTTCCCTCAATGAGCAGTTCTTC.

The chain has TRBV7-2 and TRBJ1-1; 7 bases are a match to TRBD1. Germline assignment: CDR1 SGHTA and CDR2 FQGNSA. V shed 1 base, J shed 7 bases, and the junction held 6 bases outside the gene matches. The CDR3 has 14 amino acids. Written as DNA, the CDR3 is TGTGCCAGCAGCTTAGAGGGGGGGGACAGTGAAGCTTTCTTT. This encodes CASSLEGGDSEAFF.

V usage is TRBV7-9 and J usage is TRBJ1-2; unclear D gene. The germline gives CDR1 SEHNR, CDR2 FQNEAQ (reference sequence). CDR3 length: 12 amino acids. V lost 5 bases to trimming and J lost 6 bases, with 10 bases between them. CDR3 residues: CASSPKPNGYTF. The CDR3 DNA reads TGTGCCAGCAGCCCCAAACCGAATGGCTACACCTTC. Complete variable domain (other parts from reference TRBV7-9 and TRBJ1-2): DTGVSQNPRHKITKRGQNVTFRCDPISEHNRLYWYRQTLGQGPEFLTYFQNEAQLEKSRLLSDRFSAERPKGSFSTLEIQRTEQGDSAMYLCASSPKPNGYTFGSGTRLTVV.

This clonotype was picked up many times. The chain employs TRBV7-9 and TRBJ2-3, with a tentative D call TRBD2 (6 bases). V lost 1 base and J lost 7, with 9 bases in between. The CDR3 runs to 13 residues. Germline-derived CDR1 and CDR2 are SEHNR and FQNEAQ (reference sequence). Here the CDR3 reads CASSLGGINTQYF. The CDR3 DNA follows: TGTGCCAGCAGCTTAGGCGGGATTAATACGCAGTATTTT.